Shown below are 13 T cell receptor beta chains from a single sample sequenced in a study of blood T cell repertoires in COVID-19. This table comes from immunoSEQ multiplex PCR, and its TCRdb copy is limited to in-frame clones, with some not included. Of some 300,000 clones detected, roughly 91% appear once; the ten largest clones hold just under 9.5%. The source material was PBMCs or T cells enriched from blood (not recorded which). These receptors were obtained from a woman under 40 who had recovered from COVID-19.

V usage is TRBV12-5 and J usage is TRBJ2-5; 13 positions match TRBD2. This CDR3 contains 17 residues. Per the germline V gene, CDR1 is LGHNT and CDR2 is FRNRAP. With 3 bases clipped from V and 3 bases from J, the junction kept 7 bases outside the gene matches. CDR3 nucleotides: TGTGCTAGTGGTTTAGGGAGGGGGACTAGCGGGAAAGAGACCCAGTACTTC. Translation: CASGLGRGTSGKETQYF.

DNA for the CDR3: TGTGCCAGCAACGCGGACAGATTGAACACTGAAGCTTTCTTT. Encoded protein: CASNADRLNTEAFF. The rearrangement joins TRBV28 to TRBJ1-1, with D perhaps TRBD1 (6 bases). This CDR3 contains 14 residues. V gave up 7 bases and J gave up 0 bases, with 12 bases separating them. Germline V gives CDR1 MDHEN, CDR2 SYDVKM.

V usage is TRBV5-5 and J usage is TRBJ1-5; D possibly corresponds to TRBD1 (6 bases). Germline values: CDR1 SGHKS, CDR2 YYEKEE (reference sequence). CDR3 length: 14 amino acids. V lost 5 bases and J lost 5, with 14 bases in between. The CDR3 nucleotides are TGTGCCAGCAGTTTAAGACAGGACCATCAGCCCCAGCATTTT. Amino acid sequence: CASSLRQDHQPQHF.

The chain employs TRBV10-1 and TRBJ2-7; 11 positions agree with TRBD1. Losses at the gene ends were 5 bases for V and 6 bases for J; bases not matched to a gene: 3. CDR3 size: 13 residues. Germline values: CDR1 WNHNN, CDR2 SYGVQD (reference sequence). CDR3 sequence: CASSRTGGAEQYF. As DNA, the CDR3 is TGCGCCAGCAGTCGGACAGGGGGCGCCGAGCAGTACTTC.

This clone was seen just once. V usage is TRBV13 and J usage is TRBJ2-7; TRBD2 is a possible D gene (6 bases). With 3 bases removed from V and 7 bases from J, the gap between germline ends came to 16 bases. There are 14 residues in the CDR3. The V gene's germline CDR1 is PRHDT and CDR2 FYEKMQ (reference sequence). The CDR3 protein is CASSLGQVGGEQYF. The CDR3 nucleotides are TGTGCCAGCAGCTTGGGGCAGGTCGGAGGGGAGCAGTACTTC.

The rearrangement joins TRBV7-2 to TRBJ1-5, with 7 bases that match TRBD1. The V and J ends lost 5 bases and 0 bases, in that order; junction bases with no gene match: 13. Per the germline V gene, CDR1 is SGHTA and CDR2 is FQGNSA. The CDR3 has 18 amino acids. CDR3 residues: CASSPNADREASNQPQHF. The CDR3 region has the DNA TGTGCCAGCAGCCCCAACGCCGACAGGGAAGCTAGCAATCAGCCCCAGCATTTT.

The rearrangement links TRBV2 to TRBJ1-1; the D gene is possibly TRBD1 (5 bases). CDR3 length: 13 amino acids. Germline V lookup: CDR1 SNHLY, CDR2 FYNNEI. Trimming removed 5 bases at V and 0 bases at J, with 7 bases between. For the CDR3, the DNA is TGTGCCAGCAGTCTGACAGTGAACACTGAAGCTTTCTTT. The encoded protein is CASSLTVNTEAFF.

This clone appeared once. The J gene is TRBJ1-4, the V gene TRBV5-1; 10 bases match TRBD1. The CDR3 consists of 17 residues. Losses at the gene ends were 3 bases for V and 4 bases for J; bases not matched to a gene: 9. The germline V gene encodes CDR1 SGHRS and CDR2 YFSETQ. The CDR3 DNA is TGCGCCAGCAGCTGGGGTGTAGGGACAGGGGTTAATGAAAAACTGTTTTTT. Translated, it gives CASSWGVGTGVNEKLFF.

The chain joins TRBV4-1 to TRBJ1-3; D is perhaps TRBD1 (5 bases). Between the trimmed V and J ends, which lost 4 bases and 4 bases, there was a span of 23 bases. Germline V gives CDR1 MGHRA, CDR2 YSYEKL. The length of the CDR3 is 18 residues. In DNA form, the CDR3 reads TGCGCCAGCAGCCTAAAACCCCCGGCAGGGTCAACCGGAAACACCATATATTTT. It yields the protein CASSLKPPAGSTGNTIYF.

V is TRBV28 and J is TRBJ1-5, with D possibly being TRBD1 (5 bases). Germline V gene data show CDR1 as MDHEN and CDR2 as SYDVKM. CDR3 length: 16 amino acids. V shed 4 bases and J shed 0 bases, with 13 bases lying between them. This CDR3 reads CASSSNQGFSNQPQHF. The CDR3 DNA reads TGTGCCAGCAGTTCCAACCAGGGTTTTAGCAATCAGCCCCAGCATTTT.

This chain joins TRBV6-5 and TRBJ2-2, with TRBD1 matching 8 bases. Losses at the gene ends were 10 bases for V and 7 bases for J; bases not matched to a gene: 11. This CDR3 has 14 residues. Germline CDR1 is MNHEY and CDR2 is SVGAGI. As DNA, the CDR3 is TGTGCCACCGGAAGGACAGGGTTTATCGGGGAGCTGTTTTTT. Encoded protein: CATGRTGFIGELFF.

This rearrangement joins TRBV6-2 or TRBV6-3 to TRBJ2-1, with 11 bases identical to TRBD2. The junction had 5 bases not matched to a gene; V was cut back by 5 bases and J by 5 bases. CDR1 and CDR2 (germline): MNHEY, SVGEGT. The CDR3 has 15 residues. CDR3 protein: CASSVLAGAHNEQFF. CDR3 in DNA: TGTGCCAGCAGTGTACTAGCGGGAGCCCACAATGAGCAGTTCTTC.

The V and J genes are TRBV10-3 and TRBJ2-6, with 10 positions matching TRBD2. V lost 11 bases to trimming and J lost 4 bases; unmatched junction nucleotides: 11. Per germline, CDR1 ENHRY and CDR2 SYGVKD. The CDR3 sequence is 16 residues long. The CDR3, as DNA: TGTGCCTCTTCTAGCGGGAGTAGTTCCGGGGCCAACGTCCTGACTTTC. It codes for CASSSGSSSGANVLTF.